The entry below describes one T cell receptor beta chain. Its antigen is still unknown. The TCR beta CDR3 regions underwent amplification using RNA transcripts as the source. HTBI primers were used for first-round RT-PCR of the TCR CDR3. TCRdb reanalysed the multiplex PCR reads using MiXCR and keeps one entry per CDR3 protein. The sample holds more than 600,000 distinct CDR3 sequences; 15% to 20% are singletons and the top ten take around 7.7%. The CDR3 contains 13 residues. The V and J ends lost 3 bases and 2 bases respectively, with 7 bases between them. Looked up from germline, CDR1 is MDHEN and CDR2 is SYDVKM. This record belongs to a study of T cells in Graves' hyperthyroidism and ophthalmopathy. Study outcomes and limitations: Median prediction lead before ophthalmopathy onset was around seven months with the model.

Thyroid ultrasound, orbital computed tomography, clinical symptoms, and serum thyroxine and TRAb underpinned diagnoses. Sequencing used blood. The gene calls are TRBV28 and TRBJ1-2, with no clear D. The receptor comes from a young man with Graves' hyperthyroidism. The CDR3 DNA is TGTGCCAGCAGTTTCCAGGCGAACTATGGCTACACCTTC. This sequence encodes CASSFQANYGYTF.